This T cell receptor beta chain was profiled in a study of vaccination and CD4 T cells after COVID-19. Points from the study as a whole: Post-vaccination reactive clonotypes (median 38) did not differ significantly from post-infection (roughly 21).

V lost 5 bases, J lost 5 bases, and 10 bases lay in between. This CDR3 region has 13 residues. Germline V gives CDR1 LNHDA, CDR2 SQIVND (reference sequence). Treatment described: approximately nine-day PBMC culture with coronavirus spike peptide pools or control peptides (ViraFEST assay). Gathering of the CD4+ T cells, from the unexposed donor, took place before the COVID-19 pandemic (2011-2018). In this sample, this clonotype turned up a few times. The antigen is not known. The Oncomine TCR Beta short-read assay was what sequenced the DNA obtained from cultured CD4+ T cells. TCRdb fed the PCR reads into MiXCR, producing one record per CDR3 protein. The profile shows 6,500 to 9,000 distinct CDR3 sequences, about 47% of them singletons.

This sequence was found in a human donor in good health. Sequencing used CD4+ T cells from blood, cultured in vitro. The chain carries TRBV19 and TRBJ1-5; tentative D call: TRBD1 (5 bases). In DNA form, the CDR3 reads TGTGCCAGTAGTCAGACAGCTGATCAGCCCCAGCATTTT. Residues: CASSQTADQPQHF. Drawing the rest from reference TRBV19 and TRBJ1-5, the complete variable domain is DGGITQSPKYLFRKEGQNVTLSCEQNLNHDAMYWYRQDPGQGLRLIYYSQIVNDFQKGDIAEGYSVSREKKESFPLTVTSAQKNPTAFYLCASSQTADQPQHFGDGTRLSIL.